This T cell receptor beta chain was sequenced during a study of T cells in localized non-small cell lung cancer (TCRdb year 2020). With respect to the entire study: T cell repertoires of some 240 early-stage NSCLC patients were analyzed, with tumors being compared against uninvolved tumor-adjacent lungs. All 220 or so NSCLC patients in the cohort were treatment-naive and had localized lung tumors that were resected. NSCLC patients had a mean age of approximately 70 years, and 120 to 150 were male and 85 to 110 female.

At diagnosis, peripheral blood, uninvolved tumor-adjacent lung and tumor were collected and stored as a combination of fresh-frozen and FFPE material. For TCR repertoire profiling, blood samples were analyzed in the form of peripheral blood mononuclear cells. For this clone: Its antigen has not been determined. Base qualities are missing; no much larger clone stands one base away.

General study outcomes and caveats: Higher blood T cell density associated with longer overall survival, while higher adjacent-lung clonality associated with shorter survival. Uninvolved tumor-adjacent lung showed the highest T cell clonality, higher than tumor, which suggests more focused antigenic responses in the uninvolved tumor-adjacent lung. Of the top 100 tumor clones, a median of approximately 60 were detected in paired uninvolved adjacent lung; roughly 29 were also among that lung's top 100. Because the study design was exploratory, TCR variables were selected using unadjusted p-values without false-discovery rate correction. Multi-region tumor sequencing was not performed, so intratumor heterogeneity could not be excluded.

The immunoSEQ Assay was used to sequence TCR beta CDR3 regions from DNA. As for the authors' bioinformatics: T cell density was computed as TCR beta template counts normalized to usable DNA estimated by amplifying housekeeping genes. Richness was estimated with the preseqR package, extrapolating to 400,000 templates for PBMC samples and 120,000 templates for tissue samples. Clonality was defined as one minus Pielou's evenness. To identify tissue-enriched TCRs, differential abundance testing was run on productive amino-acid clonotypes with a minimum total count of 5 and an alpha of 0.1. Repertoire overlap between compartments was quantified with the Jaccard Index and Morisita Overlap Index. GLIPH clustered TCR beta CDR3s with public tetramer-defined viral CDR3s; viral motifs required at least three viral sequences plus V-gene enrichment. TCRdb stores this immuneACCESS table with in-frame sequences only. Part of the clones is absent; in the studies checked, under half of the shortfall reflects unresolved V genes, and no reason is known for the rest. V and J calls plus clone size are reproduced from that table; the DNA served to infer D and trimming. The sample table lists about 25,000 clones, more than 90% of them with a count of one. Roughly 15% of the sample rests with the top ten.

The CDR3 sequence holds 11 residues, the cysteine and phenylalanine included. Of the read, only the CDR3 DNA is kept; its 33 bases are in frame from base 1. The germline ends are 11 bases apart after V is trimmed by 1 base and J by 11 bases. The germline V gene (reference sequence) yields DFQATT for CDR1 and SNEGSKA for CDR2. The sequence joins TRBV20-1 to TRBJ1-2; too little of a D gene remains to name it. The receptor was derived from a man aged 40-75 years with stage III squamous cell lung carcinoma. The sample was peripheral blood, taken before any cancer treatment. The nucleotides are TGCAGTGCTAGAGGTGAGGGAGGATACACCTTC. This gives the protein CSARGEGGYTF.